This TCR beta chain is drawn from a study of blood T cell repertoires in COVID-19. CDR1 SGHRS and CDR2 YFSETQ come from the germline V gene. The CDR3 extends over 15 amino acids. The junction had 8 bases not matched to a gene; V was cut back by 5 bases and J by 3 bases. The table lists this clone with a count of one. Using immunoSEQ multiplex PCR, the repertoire was profiled, and TCRdb retains in-frame clones only, with some absent. Here the sample spans around 340,000 clones, about nine tenths being singletons. This sequence was found in an older woman with COVID-19, enrolled during active disease. V is TRBV5-1 and J is TRBJ1-1; TRBD1 aligns across 9 bases. Material: peripheral blood. The CDR3 coding sequence is TGCGCCAGCAGAAACAGGGGGCTGAGGGACACTGAAGCTTTCTTT. Protein sequence: CASRNRGLRDTEAFF.